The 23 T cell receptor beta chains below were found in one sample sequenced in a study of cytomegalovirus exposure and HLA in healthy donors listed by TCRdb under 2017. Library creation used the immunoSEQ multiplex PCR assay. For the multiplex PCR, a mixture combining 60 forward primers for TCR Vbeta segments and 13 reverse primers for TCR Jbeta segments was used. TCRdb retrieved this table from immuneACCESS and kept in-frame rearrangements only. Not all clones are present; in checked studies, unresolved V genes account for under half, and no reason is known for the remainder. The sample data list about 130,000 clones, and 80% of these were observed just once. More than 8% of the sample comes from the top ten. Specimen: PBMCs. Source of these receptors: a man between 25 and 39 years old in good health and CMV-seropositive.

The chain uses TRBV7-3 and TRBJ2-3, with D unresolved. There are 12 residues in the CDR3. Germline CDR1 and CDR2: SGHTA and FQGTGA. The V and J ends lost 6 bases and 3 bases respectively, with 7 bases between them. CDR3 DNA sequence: TGTGCCAGCAGGATTAGTACAGATACGCAGTATTTT. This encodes CASRISTDTQYF.

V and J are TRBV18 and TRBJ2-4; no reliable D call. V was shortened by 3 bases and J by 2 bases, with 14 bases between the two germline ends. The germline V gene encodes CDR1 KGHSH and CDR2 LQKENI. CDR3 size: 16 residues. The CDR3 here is CASSPSAVLTKNIQYF. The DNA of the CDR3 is TGTGCCAGCTCACCGAGCGCGGTGTTGACCAAAAACATTCAGTACTTC. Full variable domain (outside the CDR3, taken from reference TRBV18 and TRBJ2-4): NAGVMQNPRHLVRRRGQEARLRCSPMKGHSHVYWYRQLPEEGLKFMVYLQKENIIDESGMPKERFSAEFPKEGPSILRIQQVVRGDSAAYFCASSPSAVLTKNIQYFGAGTRLSVL.

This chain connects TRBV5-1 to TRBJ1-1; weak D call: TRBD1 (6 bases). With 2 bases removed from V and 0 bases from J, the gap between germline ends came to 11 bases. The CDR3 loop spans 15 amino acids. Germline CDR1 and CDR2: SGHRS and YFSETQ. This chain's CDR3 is CASSFIGTLNTEAFF. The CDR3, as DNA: TGCGCCAGCAGCTTTATCGGGACACTGAACACTGAAGCTTTCTTT.

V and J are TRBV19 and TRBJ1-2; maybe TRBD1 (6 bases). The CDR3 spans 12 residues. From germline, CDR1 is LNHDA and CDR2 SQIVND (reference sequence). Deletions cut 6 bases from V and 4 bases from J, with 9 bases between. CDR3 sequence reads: CASSNRAYGYTF. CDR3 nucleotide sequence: TGTGCCAGTAGCAACAGGGCCTATGGCTACACCTTC.

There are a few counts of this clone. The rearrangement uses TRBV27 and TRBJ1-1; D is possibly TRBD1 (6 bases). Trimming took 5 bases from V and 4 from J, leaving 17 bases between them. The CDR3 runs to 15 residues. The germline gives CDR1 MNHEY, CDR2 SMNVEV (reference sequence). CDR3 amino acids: CASSPKTFRGTEAFF. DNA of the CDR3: TGTGCCAGCAGTCCAAAAACGTTCAGGGGCACTGAAGCTTTCTTT.

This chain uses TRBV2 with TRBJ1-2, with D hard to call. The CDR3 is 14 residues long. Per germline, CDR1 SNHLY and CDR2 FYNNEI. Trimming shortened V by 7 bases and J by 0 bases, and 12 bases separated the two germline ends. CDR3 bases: TGTGCCAGCACGTTGGGCATTGCTAACTATGGCTACACCTTC. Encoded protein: CASTLGIANYGYTF.

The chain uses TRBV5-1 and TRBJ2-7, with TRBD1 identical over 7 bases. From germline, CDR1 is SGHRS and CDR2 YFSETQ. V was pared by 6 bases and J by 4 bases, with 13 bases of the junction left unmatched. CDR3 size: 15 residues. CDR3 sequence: CASTPSQGVLYEQYF. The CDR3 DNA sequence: TGCGCCAGCACCCCGTCGCAGGGGGTATTGTACGAGCAGTACTTC.

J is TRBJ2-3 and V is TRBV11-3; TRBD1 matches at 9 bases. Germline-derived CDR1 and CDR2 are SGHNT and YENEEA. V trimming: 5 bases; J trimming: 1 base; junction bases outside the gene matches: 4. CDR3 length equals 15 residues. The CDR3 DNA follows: TGTGCCAGCAGCCCGGGACAGGGACGCACAGATACGCAGTATTTT. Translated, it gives CASSPGQGRTDTQYF.

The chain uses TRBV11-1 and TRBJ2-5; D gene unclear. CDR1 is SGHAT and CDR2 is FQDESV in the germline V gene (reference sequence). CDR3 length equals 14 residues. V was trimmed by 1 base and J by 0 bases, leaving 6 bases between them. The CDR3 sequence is CASSLVGDQETQYF. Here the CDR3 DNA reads TGTGCCAGCAGCTTAGTAGGAGACCAAGAGACCCAGTACTTC.

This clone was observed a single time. CDR3 DNA: TGTGCCAGTAGTATAAATAGGGACAGCGAAGCTTTCTTT. It is translated as CASSINRDSEAFF. V gene TRBV19 combines with J gene TRBJ1-1, with 7 bases matching TRBD1. The CDR3 is 13 residues long. The V and J ends lost 2 bases and 8 bases, in that order; junction bases with no gene match: 5. Germline CDR1 LNHDA, CDR2 SQIVND (reference sequence).

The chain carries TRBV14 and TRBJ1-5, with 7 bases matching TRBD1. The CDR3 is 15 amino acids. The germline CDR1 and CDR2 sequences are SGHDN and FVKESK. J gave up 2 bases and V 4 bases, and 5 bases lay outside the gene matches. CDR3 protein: CASSLYRGGNQPQHF. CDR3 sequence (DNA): TGTGCCAGCAGCCTGTACAGGGGTGGCAATCAGCCCCAGCATTTT.

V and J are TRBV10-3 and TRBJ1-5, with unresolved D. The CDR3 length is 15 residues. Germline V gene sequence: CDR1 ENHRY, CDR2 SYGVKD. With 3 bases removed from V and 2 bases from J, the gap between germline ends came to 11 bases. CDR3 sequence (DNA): TGTGCCATCAGTGATCCACGTTCGGGCAATCAGCCCCAGCATTTT. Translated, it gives CAISDPRSGNQPQHF.

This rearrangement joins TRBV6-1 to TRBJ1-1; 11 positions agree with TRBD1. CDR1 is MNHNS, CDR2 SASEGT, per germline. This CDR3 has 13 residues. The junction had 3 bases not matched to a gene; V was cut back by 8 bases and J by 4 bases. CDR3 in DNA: TGTGCCAGCGGGGACAGGGGGTTCACTGAAGCTTTCTTT. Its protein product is CASGDRGFTEAFF.

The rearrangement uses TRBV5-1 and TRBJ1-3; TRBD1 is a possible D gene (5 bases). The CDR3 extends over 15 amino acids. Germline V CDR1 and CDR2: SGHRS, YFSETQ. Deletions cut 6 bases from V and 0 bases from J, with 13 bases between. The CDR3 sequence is CASTPGSGSGNTIYF. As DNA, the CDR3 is TGCGCCAGCACACCAGGGTCGGGCTCTGGAAACACCATATATTTT.

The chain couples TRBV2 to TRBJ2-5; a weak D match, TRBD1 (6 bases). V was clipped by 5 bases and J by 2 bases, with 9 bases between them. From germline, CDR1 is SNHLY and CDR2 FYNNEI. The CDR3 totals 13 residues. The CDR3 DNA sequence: TGTGCCAGCAGTTCGGACAGTCAAGAGACCCAGTACTTC. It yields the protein CASSSDSQETQYF.

CDR3 nucleotides: TGTGCCAGCAGCTTGCGAACCGGGACAGGGATATATGGCTACACCTTC. Its translation: CASSLRTGTGIYGYTF. The J gene is TRBJ1-2, the V gene TRBV5-8, with 9 bases matching TRBD1. This CDR3 spans 16 amino acids. Germline CDR1 is SGHTS and CDR2 is YDEGEE. V dropped 1 base and J dropped 5; count of bases not matched to a gene: 9.

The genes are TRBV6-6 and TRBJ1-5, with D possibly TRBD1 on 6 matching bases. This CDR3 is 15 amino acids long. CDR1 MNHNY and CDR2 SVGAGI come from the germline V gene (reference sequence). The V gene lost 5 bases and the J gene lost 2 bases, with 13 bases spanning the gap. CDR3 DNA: TGTGCCAGCAGTCCCGGGGGGGGCGGCAATCAGCCCCAGCATTTT. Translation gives CASSPGGGGNQPQHF.

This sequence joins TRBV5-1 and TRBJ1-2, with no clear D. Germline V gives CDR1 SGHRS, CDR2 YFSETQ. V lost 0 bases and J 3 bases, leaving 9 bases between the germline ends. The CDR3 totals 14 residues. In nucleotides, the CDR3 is TGCGCCAGCAGCTTGGACTCTGCCTACTATGGCTACACCTTC. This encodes CASSLDSAYYGYTF.

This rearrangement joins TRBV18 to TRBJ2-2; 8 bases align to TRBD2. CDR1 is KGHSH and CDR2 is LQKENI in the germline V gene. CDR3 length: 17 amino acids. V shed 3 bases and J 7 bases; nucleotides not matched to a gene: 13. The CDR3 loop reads CASSPRGAGAFGGELFF. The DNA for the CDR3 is TGTGCCAGCTCACCCCGAGGAGCGGGGGCCTTCGGCGGGGAGCTGTTTTTT. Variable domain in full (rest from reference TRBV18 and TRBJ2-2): NAGVMQNPRHLVRRRGQEARLRCSPMKGHSHVYWYRQLPEEGLKFMVYLQKENIIDESGMPKERFSAEFPKEGPSILRIQQVVRGDSAAYFCASSPRGAGAFGGELFFGEGSRLTVL.

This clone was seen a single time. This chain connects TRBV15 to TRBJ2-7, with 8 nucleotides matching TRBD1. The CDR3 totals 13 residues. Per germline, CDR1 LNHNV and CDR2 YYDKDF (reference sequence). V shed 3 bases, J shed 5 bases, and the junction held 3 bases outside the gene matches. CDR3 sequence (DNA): TGTGCCACCAGCAGGGACAGGGCCCACGAGCAGTACTTC. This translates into CATSRDRAHEQYF.

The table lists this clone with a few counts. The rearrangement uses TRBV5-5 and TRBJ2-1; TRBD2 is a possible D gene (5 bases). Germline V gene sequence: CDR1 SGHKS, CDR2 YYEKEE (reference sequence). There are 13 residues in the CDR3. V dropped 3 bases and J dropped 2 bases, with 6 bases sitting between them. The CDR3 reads CASSSGTYNEQFF. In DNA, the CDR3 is TGTGCCAGCAGCTCGGGAACCTACAATGAGCAGTTCTTC.

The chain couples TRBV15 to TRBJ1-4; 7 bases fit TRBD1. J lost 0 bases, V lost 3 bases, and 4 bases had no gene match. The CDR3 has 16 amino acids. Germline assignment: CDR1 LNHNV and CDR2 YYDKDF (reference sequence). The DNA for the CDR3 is TGTGCCACCAGCAGGATCAGGGGGGCAACTAATGAAAAACTGTTTTTT. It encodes CATSRIRGATNEKLFF. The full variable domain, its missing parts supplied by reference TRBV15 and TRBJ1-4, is DAMVIQNPRYQVTQFGKPVTLSCSQTLNHNVMYWYQQKSSQAPKLLFHYYDKDFNNEADTPDNFQSRRPNTSFCFLDIRSPGLGDTAMYLCATSRIRGATNEKLFFGSGTQLSVL.

Here the CDR3 DNA reads TGTGCCAGCAGTGGACAGGGAAGAACAGATACGCAGTATTTT. Protein: CASSGQGRTDTQYF. The rearrangement joins TRBV6-1 to TRBJ2-3; TRBD1 aligns across 7 bases. Unmatched junction bases numbered 4, after V lost 4 bases and J lost 3 bases. Germline V CDR1 and CDR2: MNHNS, SASEGT. The CDR3 is made up of 14 amino acids.